A selection of T cell receptor beta chains follows, all from one sample in a study of TIL therapy for anti-PD-1-resistant metastatic lung cancer. Assay used: immunoSEQ multiplex PCR; TCRdb lists only in-frame clones, some missing. The sample records around 8,000 clones, 70% to 80% being singletons. This sample comprised tumor tissue, obtained at baseline. Receptors originate from a person aged 25 to 80 with non-small cell lung cancer. Each CDR3 is given with its conserved first and last residue. Fields, in order: CDR3 length, D gene, J gene, V gene, clone size, CDR3 protein, CDR3 DNA. D genes are given only for firm matches. The size of a clone is reported for some rows only, either as once, few or many, or as a class for expanded clones.

>18|-|TRBJ2-7|TRBV2|once
CASSEGYRGRLEAYEQYF
TGTGCCAGCAGTGAGGGATATCGAGGTCGGCTAGAAGCTTACGAGCAGTACTTC
>17|-|TRBJ1-1|TRBV7-9|-
CASSLGRGIVMNTEAFF
TGTGCCAGCAGCTTGGGCAGGGGAATAGTCATGAACACTGAAGCTTTCTTT
>15|TRBD1|TRBJ2-1|TRBV5-1|-
CASGGHQGAANEQFF
TGCGCCAGCGGAGGACACCAGGGGGCGGCCAATGAGCAGTTCTTC
>16|TRBD2|TRBJ2-7|TRBV5-5|-
CASSLTLAGGGREQYF
TGTGCCAGCAGCTTGACTCTAGCGGGAGGCGGGCGCGAGCAGTACTTC
>15|TRBD1|TRBJ1-5|TRBV7-2|-
CASSPTGTGQSAQHF
TGTGCCAGCAGCCCAACCGGGACAGGACAATCAGCCCAGCATTTT
>16|-|TRBJ2-3|TRBV4-1|-
CASSPGISLRTDTQYF
TGCGCCAGCAGCCCTGGGATCTCTCTTCGCACAGATACGCAGTATTTT
>15|-|TRBJ1-2|TRBV19|once
CATEGPTKTNYGYTF
TGTGCCACTGAGGGGCCGACAAAAACTAACTATGGCTACACCTTC
>15|TRBD1|TRBJ1-1|TRBV7-6|-
CASSFGQEVGTEAFF
TGTGCCAGCAGCTTTGGACAGGAGGTCGGCACTGAAGCTTTCTTT
>14|-|TRBJ2-5|TRBV5-6|-
CASSGGPSQETQYF
TGTGCCAGCAGCGGTGGACCGAGCCAAGAGACCCAGTACTTC
>14|TRBD2|TRBJ2-3|TRBV29-1|-
CSGRGSGGTDTQYF
TGCAGCGGCCGGGGTAGCGGGGGCACAGATACGCAGTATTTT
>16|-|TRBJ2-3|TRBV7-6|-
CASSLLPGLSTDTQYF
TGTGCCAGCAGCTTGTTACCGGGACTCAGCACAGATACGCAGTATTTT
>16|TRBD2|TRBJ2-5|TRBV7-2|-
CASSLVGLAGTETQYF
TGTGCCAGCAGCTTAGTTGGACTAGCGGGTACAGAGACCCAGTACTTC
>11|-|TRBJ2-7|TRBV6-6|once
CASSYDYEQYF
TGTGCCAGCAGTTACGACTACGAGCAGTACTTC
>13|-|TRBJ2-2|TRBV2|-
CASTAARTGELFF
TGTGCCAGCACGGCGGCTAGGACCGGGGAGCTGTTTTTT
>16|-|TRBJ2-2|TRBV28|-
CASSLFSGANTGELFF
TGTGCCAGCAGTTTATTTTCAGGGGCGAACACCGGGGAGCTGTTTTTT
>15|-|TRBJ2-3|TRBV27|-
CASSFRGPSTDTQYF
TGTGCCAGCAGTTTCCGGGGCCCTAGCACAGATACGCAGTATTTT
>13|-|TRBJ1-5|TRBV27|-
CASSVEGYQPQHF
TGTGCCAGCAGTGTAGAGGGGTATCAGCCCCAGCATTTT
>18|TRBD1|TRBJ2-2|TRBV27|-
CASSIRTVGQGDTGELFF
TGTGCCAGCAGTATACGGACTGTGGGACAGGGGGACACCGGGGAGCTGTTTTTT
>16|-|TRBJ2-3|TRBV13|-
CASSWRGGELTDTQYF
TGTGCCAGCAGCTGGCGTGGCGGGGAGCTCACAGATACGCAGTATTTT
>15|-|TRBJ1-3|TRBV5-1|-
CASSEATLSGNTIYF
TGCGCCAGCAGCGAGGCAACGCTCTCTGGAAACACCATATATTTT
>16|-|TRBJ1-1|TRBV7-9|-
CASSPPLDRIEAEAFF
TGTGCCAGCAGCCCCCCCCTGGATCGGATTGAGGCTGAAGCTTTCTTT
>16|TRBD1|TRBJ1-1|TRBV18|once
CASSPNSQGASTEAFF
TGTGCCAGCTCACCAAATAGCCAGGGGGCGAGCACTGAAGCTTTCTTT
>15|TRBD1|TRBJ1-5|TRBV10-3|-
CAISGAGTGNQPQHF
TGTGCCATCAGTGGGGCCGGGACAGGGAATCAGCCCCAGCATTTT
>13|-|TRBJ1-2|TRBV7-9|-
CASSLRGSYGYTF
TGTGCCAGCAGCTTACGAGGGAGCTATGGCTACACCTTC